The clone carrying this T cell receptor beta chain was seen ten or more times. The target antigen is unknown. Unique molecular identifiers were present on the cDNA, which also gained a universal primer site by template switching. TCRdb processed the 5' RACE reads anew with MiXCR; each CDR3 protein has one entry. The sample lists approximately 300,000 distinct CDR3 sequences; 8.5% to 9.5% were seen once. The data originate from a study of identical twins. Study findings and constraints: Conclusions were based on cross-sectional statistical analysis, without following the same donors. While abundant cord blood beta clonotypes carried fewer insertions, memory repertoires showed no such pattern. Where out-of-frame alpha sequences were twin-shared, they showed excess low generation probability.

The length of the CDR3 is 16 residues. Germline-derived CDR1 and CDR2 are SGHKS and YYEKEE (reference sequence). The germline V and J ends were trimmed by 3 bases and 4 bases, with 17 bases remaining between them. These data also featured in a second study, about yellow fever vaccine responses in identical twins.

This chain connects TRBV5-5 to TRBJ2-1; TRBD2 might be the D (6 bases). The clonotype was recovered from a woman younger than 35 in good health. The sequenced sample consisted of CD8+ T cells sorted from blood. CDR3 in amino acids: CASSSLTSKSYNEQFF. CDR3 bases: TGTGCCAGCAGCTCCTTGACTAGTAAAAGTTACAATGAGCAGTTCTTC.